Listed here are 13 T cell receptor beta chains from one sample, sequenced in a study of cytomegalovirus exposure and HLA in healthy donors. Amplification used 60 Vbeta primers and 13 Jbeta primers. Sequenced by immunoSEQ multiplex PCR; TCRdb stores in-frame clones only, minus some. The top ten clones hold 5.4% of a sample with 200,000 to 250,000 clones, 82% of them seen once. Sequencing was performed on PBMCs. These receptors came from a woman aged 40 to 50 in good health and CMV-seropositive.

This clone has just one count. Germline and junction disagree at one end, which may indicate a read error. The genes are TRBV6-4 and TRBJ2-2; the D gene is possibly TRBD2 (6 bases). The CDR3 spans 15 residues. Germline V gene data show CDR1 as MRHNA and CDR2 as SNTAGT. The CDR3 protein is CARSDARGSAGELFF. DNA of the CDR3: TGTGCCAGAAGTGACGCCCGGGGGTCGGCCGGGGAGCTGTTTTTT.

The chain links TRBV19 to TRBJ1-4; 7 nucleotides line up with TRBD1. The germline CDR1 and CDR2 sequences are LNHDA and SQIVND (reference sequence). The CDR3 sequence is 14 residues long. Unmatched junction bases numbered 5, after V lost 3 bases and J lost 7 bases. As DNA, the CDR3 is TGTGCCAGTAGTATTGACAGGGCGTCTGAAAAACTGTTTTTT. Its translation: CASSIDRASEKLFF. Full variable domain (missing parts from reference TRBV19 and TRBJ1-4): DGGITQSPKYLFRKEGQNVTLSCEQNLNHDAMYWYRQDPGQGLRLIYYSQIVNDFQKGDIAEGYSVSREKKESFPLTVTSAQKNPTAFYLCASSIDRASEKLFFGSGTQLSVL.

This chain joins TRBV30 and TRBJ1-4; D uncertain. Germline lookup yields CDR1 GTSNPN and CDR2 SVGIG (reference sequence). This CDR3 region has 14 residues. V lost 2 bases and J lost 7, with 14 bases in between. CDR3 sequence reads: CAWSRLRRREKLFF. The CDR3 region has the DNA TGTGCCTGGAGTAGACTCCGGCGCCGTGAAAAACTGTTTTTT.

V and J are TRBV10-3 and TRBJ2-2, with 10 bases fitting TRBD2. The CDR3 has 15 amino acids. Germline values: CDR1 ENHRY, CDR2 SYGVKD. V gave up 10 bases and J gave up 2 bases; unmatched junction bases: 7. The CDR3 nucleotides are TGTGCCAACGCGGCTAGCGGGGGAAACACCGGGGAGCTGTTTTTT. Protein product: CANAASGGNTGELFF.

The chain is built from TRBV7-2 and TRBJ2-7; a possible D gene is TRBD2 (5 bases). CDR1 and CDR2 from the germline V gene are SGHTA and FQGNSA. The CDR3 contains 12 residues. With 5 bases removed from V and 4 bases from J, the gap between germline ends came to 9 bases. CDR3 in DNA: TGTGCCAGCAGCCAAACGGGGTACGAGCAGTACTTC. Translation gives CASSQTGYEQYF.

The CDR3 DNA reads as TGTGCCAGCAGCTTAGTCGGACTAGCGGGAGGGTCAGGAAATGAGCAGTTCTTC. Protein product: CASSLVGLAGGSGNEQFF. The chain is built from TRBV7-9 and TRBJ2-1; 15 nucleotides line up with TRBD2. Per the germline V gene, CDR1 is SEHNR and CDR2 is FQNEAQ (reference sequence). After removal of 1 base from V and 7 bases from J, the junction contained 8 bases not matched to a gene. The CDR3 sequence is 18 residues long.

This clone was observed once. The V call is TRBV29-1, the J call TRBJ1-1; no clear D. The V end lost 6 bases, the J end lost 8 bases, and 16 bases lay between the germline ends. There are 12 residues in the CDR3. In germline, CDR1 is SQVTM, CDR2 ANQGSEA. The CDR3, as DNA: TGCAGCGTGGACTTTAGGGTCGCCGAAGCTTTCTTT. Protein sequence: CSVDFRVAEAFF.

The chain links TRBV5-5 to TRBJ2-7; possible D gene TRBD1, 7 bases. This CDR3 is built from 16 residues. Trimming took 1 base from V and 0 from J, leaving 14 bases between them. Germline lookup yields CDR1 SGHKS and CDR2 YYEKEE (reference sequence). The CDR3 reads CASSLRAGGISYEQYF. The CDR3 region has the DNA TGTGCCAGCAGCTTGAGGGCAGGGGGGATCTCCTACGAGCAGTACTTC.

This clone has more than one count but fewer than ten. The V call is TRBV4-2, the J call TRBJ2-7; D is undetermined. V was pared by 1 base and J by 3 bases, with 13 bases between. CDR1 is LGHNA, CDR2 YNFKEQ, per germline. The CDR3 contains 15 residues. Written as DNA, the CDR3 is TGTGCCAGCAGCCAAGGGAAACAGTCAGTCTACGAGCAGTACTTC. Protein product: CASSQGKQSVYEQYF.

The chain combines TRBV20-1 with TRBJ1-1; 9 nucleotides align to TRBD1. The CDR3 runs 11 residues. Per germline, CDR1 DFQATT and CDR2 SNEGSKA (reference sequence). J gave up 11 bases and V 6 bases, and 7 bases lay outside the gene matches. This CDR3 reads CSASGTGKAFF. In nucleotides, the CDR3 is TGCAGTGCAAGTGGGACAGGGAAGGCTTTCTTT.

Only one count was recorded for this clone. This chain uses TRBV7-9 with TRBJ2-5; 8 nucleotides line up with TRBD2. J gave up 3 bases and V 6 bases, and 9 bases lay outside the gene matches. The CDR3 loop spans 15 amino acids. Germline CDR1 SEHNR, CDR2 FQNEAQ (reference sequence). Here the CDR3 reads CASRMPSGREETQYF. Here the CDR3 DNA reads TGTGCCAGCAGGATGCCGAGCGGGAGAGAAGAGACCCAGTACTTC. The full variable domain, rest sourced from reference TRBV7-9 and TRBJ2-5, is DTGVSQNPRHKITKRGQNVTFRCDPISEHNRLYWYRQTLGQGPEFLTYFQNEAQLEKSRLLSDRFSAERPKGSFSTLEIQRTEQGDSAMYLCASRMPSGREETQYFGPGTRLLVL.

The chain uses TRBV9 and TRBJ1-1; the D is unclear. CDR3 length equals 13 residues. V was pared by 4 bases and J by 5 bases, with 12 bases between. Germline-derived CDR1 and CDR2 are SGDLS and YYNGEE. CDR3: CASSNFGQTEAFF. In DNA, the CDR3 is TGTGCCAGCAGCAACTTTGGGCAGACTGAAGCTTTCTTT.

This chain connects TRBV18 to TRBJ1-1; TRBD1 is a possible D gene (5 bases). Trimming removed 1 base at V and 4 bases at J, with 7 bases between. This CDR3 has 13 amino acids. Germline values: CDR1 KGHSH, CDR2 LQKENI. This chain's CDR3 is CASSPQGPTEAFF. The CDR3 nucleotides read TGTGCCAGCTCACCACAGGGGCCCACTGAAGCTTTCTTT.